This passage covers 23 T cell receptor beta chains from one sample sequenced in a study of T-cell reconstitution after alpha-beta-depleted transplantation in children. Unique molecular identifiers were built into the TCRbeta library. TCRdb analysed the PCR reads with MiXCR anew, one entry per CDR3 protein. This sample has some 840,000 distinct CDR3 sequences; less than 20% occur once, and the top ten carry around 5.3%. This material consisted of PBMCs, mostly from graft donor cells, taken 360 days after TCRalphabeta/CD19-depleted stem cell transplant. These receptors originate from a male patient under 18 who had a stem cell transplant for acute lymphoblastic leukemia, so the T cells may come from the graft donor.

This clonotype was observed a handful of times. This chain uses TRBV12-3 or TRBV12-4 with TRBJ2-1, with 10 bases identical to TRBD2. CDR3 length: 17 residues. Unmatched junction bases numbered 13, after V lost 3 bases and J lost 8 bases. CDR3: CASSFPLTSGPKHEQFF. The CDR3, as DNA: TGTGCCAGCAGTTTTCCCCTGACTAGCGGGCCTAAACATGAGCAGTTCTTC.

The CDR3 region is CASSLVPGQYPDTQYF. The CDR3 DNA reads TGTGCCAGCAGCTTAGTACCCGGACAGTACCCAGATACGCAGTATTTT. The V gene is TRBV11-2, the J gene TRBJ2-3; perhaps TRBD1 as D (6 bases). The germline V and J ends were trimmed by 1 base and 4 bases, with 15 bases remaining between them. The V gene's germline CDR1 is SGHAT and CDR2 FQNNGV. The length of the CDR3 is 16 residues.

This clonotype came up many times. V and J are TRBV7-8 and TRBJ2-1, with 11 bases aligning to TRBD2. Germline V gene data show CDR1 as SGHVS and CDR2 as FQNEAQ. This CDR3 comprises 16 residues. The J segment lost 4 bases and the V segment lost 2 bases, leaving 4 bases of the junction unmatched. The CDR3 region is CASSLYRLAGYNEQFF. CDR3 sequence (DNA): TGTGCCAGCAGCTTATATCGACTAGCGGGATACAATGAGCAGTTCTTC.

The CDR3 region has the DNA TGTGCCAGCAGTCACCCGGGACTCAACACCGGGGAGCTGTTTTTT. Protein sequence: CASSHPGLNTGELFF. This chain links TRBV11-2 with TRBJ2-2; the D gene is possibly TRBD2 (6 bases). Germline values: CDR1 SGHAT, CDR2 FQNNGV. The V end lost 6 bases, the J end lost 2 bases, and 13 bases lay between the germline ends. This CDR3 is built from 15 residues. Together with reference TRBV11-2 and TRBJ2-2, the CDR3 gives the full variable domain: EAGVAQSPRYKIIEKRQSVAFWCNPISGHATLYWYQQILGQGPKLLIQFQNNGVVDDSQLPKDRFSAERLKGVDSTLKIQPAKLEDSAVYLCASSHPGLNTGELFFGEGSRLTVL.

V gene TRBV4-2 combines with J gene TRBJ2-7, with 7 nucleotides matching TRBD2. The CDR3 is 16 residues long. V shed 4 bases, J shed 7 bases, and the junction held 16 bases outside the gene matches. The germline gives CDR1 LGHNA, CDR2 YNFKEQ. CDR3 nucleotide sequence: TGTGCCAGCAGCCCCAAACTGGGAGGGAGCCGGAGGGAGCAGTACTTC. Its translation is CASSPKLGGSRREQYF.

This clonotype was counted many times. The CDR3 DNA reads TGTGCCACCAGTGATAGCGGGGGTCTTAGGAATGAGCAGTTCTTC. It is translated as CATSDSGGLRNEQFF. V and J are TRBV24-1 and TRBJ2-1; 8 bases line up with TRBD2. The germline CDR1 and CDR2 sequences are KGHDR and SFDVKD. This CDR3 spans 15 amino acids. J lost 7 bases, V lost 3 bases, and 7 bases had no gene match.

This sequence joins TRBV6-5 and TRBJ2-7; D may correspond to TRBD1 or TRBD2 (5 bases each). This CDR3 region has 16 residues. Germline V gives CDR1 MNHEY, CDR2 SVGAGI. Trimming cost V 1 base and J 5 bases, with 18 bases left between them. The CDR3 sequence: CASSYLGVPEVNEQYF. CDR3 sequence (DNA): TGTGCCAGCAGTTACTTGGGGGTCCCGGAGGTAAACGAGCAGTACTTC.

This chain connects TRBV5-1 to TRBJ2-3, with a tentative D call TRBD2 (6 bases). With 2 bases removed from V and 5 bases from J, the gap between germline ends came to 12 bases. The CDR3 is 14 residues long. Per the germline V gene, CDR1 is SGHRS and CDR2 is YFSETQ. The CDR3 bases are TGCGCCAGCAGCTTCGGCGGGATAGGAGATACGCAGTATTTT. Translated: CASSFGGIGDTQYF.

In this sample, this clonotype turned up a few times. One end of the junction does not line up with germline, which may come from a read error. The V and J genes are TRBV20-1 and TRBJ2-4; D ambiguous. The germline V gene encodes CDR1 DFQATT and CDR2 SNEGSKA (reference sequence). The CDR3 is 13 residues long. The CDR3 sequence is CSARGSAKNIQYF. The CDR3 coding sequence is TGCAGTGCAAGAGGCTCCGCCAAAAACATTCAGTACTTC.

The gene calls are TRBV18 and TRBJ2-5; TRBD2 agrees at 8 bases. CDR1 is KGHSH, CDR2 LQKENI, per germline. This CDR3 contains 19 residues. The J segment lost 0 bases and the V segment lost 4 bases, leaving 16 bases of the junction unmatched. CDR3 loop: CASSLLGLATGSDQETQYF. The CDR3 coding sequence is TGTGCCAGCTCACTTTTAGGACTAGCAACGGGCTCGGACCAAGAGACCCAGTACTTC.

This chain links TRBV29-1 with TRBJ2-7, with 8 positions matching TRBD2. The germline V gene encodes CDR1 SQVTM and CDR2 ANQGSEA. There are 13 residues in the CDR3. Trimming removed 4 bases from V and 2 bases from J; junction bases left unmatched: 4. The CDR3 loop is CSVAREGPYEQYF. DNA of the CDR3: TGCAGCGTTGCACGGGAGGGCCCCTACGAGCAGTACTTC.

Worth noting for this clonotype: A read error is possible here, since a much larger clone lies one base away. The chain links TRBV12-3 or TRBV12-4 to TRBJ2-2, with 12 bases fitting TRBD2. The CDR3 is made up of 16 amino acids. The V and J ends lost 5 bases and 6 bases, in that order; junction bases with no gene match: 7. The CDR3 is CASSRLAGAGAGELFF. The CDR3 DNA sequence: TGTGCCAGCAGTCGACTAGCGGGAGCTGGCGCCGGGGAGCTGTTTTTT.

The rearrangement links TRBV20-1 to TRBJ2-1, with D perhaps TRBD2 (6 bases). CDR1 DFQATT and CDR2 SNEGSKA come from the germline V gene (reference sequence). Deletions cut 6 bases from V and 5 bases from J, with 11 bases between. The CDR3 has 12 residues. The CDR3 DNA reads as TGCAGTGCCGGGACTTTCAACAATGAGCAGTTCTTC. This sequence encodes CSAGTFNNEQFF.

This clonotype came up a few times. J is TRBJ1-3 and V is TRBV29-1; unclear D gene. Deletions cut 6 bases from V and 0 bases from J, with 12 bases between. Germline V gene data show CDR1 as SQVTM and CDR2 as ANQGSEA. CDR3 length equals 14 residues. For the CDR3, the DNA is TGCAGCGTCGAGGTGGGGTTCTCTGGAAACACCATATATTTT. Its protein product is CSVEVGFSGNTIYF.

There are a few counts of this clonotype. The rearrangement links TRBV7-3 to TRBJ2-3; D could derive from TRBD1 or TRBD2 (7 bases each). CDR1 and CDR2 from the germline V gene are SGHTA and FQGTGA. V was clipped by 5 bases and J by 2 bases, with 23 bases between them. The CDR3 runs 18 residues. The CDR3 DNA reads TGTGCCAGCAGCCCCGGGACAGCGACTAGCCCAACCACAGATACGCAGTATTTT. As protein: CASSPGTATSPTTDTQYF.

This clonotype was recorded a few times. The chain has TRBV5-1 and TRBJ2-1, with a weak D call TRBD1 (6 bases). The ends were cut back, 4 bases at V and 1 base at J, with 12 bases in the middle. Germline CDR1 and CDR2: SGHRS and YFSETQ. This CDR3 contains 15 residues. The chain's CDR3 is CASSGGHWSYNEQFF. The CDR3 DNA follows: TGCGCCAGCAGCGGGGGACACTGGTCCTACAATGAGCAGTTCTTC.

The V and J genes are TRBV12-3 or TRBV12-4 and TRBJ2-5; D remains unclear. V gave up 7 bases and J gave up 2 bases, with 14 bases separating them. The CDR3 is 14 residues long. This chain's CDR3 is CASTLGAPQETQYF. The DNA of the CDR3 is TGTGCCAGCACCTTGGGCGCCCCACAAGAGACCCAGTACTTC.

In regard to this clonotype: This may stem from a read error, because a much larger clone lies one nucleotide away. Because the CDR3 is missing its conserved closing phenylalanine or tryptophan, this is likely a read error. The chain links TRBV29-1 to TRBJ2-5; D is tentatively TRBD1 or TRBD2 (6 bases each). CDR1 is SQVTM and CDR2 is ANQGSEA in the germline V gene. V shed 4 bases and J shed 2 bases, with 17 bases lying between them. The CDR3 is made up of 15 amino acids. CDR3 amino acids: CSVALQGGGQETQYL. CDR3 in DNA: TGCAGCGTTGCCCTACAGGGAGGAGGACAAGAGACCCAGTACCTC.

This chain links TRBV29-1 with TRBJ2-3; TRBD1 aligns across 7 bases. Germline V gives CDR1 SQVTM, CDR2 ANQGSEA. The CDR3 contains 15 residues. J was trimmed by 4 bases and V by 5 bases; bases with no gene match: 12. CDR3 loop: CSVHGSGRGSDTQYF. CDR3 in DNA: TGCAGCGTTCACGGATCTGGCAGGGGGTCAGATACGCAGTATTTT.

With regard to this clonotype: This clone may be a read error of a much larger clone one base away. The rearrangement joins TRBV11-2 to TRBJ2-1, with D perhaps TRBD1 (6 bases). This CDR3 is built from 11 residues. Germline V gives CDR1 SGHAT, CDR2 FQNNGV. CDR3 amino acids: CASRGANKQFF. The CDR3 DNA sequence: TGTGCCAGCAGGGGGGCCAATAAGCAGTTCTTC.

This clonotype has only a few counts. The genes are TRBV5-1 and TRBJ1-6; the D is unclear. V gave up 0 bases and J gave up 0 bases, with 1 base separating them. This CDR3 spans 14 amino acids. CDR1 is SGHRS and CDR2 is YFSETQ in the germline V gene. This CDR3 reads CASSLDSYNSPLHF. The CDR3 nucleotides read TGCGCCAGCAGCTTGGACTCCTATAATTCACCCCTCCACTTT.

This rearrangement joins TRBV12-3 or TRBV12-4 to TRBJ2-1; D is possibly TRBD1 (5 bases). CDR3 length: 13 amino acids. V was shortened by 3 bases and J by 9 bases, with 12 bases between the two germline ends. Here the CDR3 DNA reads TGTGCCAGCAGTTTTCTAGGGGTGGGTGAGCAGTTCTTC. Residues: CASSFLGVGEQFF.

The gene calls are TRBV21-1 and TRBJ2-7. TRBV21-1 is a pseudogene. CDR3 length equals 17 residues. The chain's CDR3 is CASSKAQRLVVVYEQYF. The CDR3 coding sequence is TGTGCCAGCAGCAAAGCGCAAAGGCTTGTAGTGGTCTACGAGCAGTACTTC.